This T cell receptor beta chain was profiled in a study of CD8 T cells in Susac syndrome. V lost 4 bases to trimming and J lost 4 bases, with 11 bases between them. The length of the CDR3 is 15 residues. Looked up from germline, CDR1 is SNHLY and CDR2 is FYNNEI. Random-hexamer reverse transcription was applied to about 0.5 to 1 ug RNA. TCRdb passed the immunoSEQ multiplex PCR reads through MiXCR, listing each CDR3 protein once. This table has approximately 140,000 distinct CDR3 sequences, around 80% appearing once. CD8+ and CD4+ blood T cells underwent TCR beta sequencing. Each multiple sclerosis control was a treatment-naive patient with relapsing-remitting disease that was either stable or active. The authors negatively isolated CD8+ and CD4+ T cells and FACS-enriched TEMRA cells.

Sequencing was performed on CD8+ T cells from PBMCs. This sequence originates from a human donor with multiple sclerosis. The V gene is TRBV2, the J gene TRBJ2-6; perhaps TRBD1 as D (6 bases). This CDR3 is CASSVAGAGANVLTF. CDR3 DNA: TGTGCCAGCAGTGTCGCAGGGGCCGGGGCCAACGTCCTGACTTTC. The entire variable domain, with the rest obtained from reference TRBV2 and TRBJ2-6, is as follows: EPEVTQTPSHQVTQMGQEVILRCVPISNHLYFYWYRQILGQKVEFLVSFYNNEISEKSEIFDDQFSVERPDGSNFTLKIRSTKLEDSAMYFCASSVAGAGANVLTFGAGSRLTVL.